These 15 T cell receptor beta chains originate from one sample sequenced in a study of shared clonotypes between healthy human individuals. CD8 cells classed as naive were CD45RO-negative and positively selected for CCR7, excluding terminally differentiated effector memory CD45RA+ cells. Repertoires were generated with immunoSEQ multiplex PCR, while TCRdb's copy carries only in-frame clones and drops some. The table includes about 820,000 clones, 80% to 95% detected once. Specimen: naive CD8+ T cells sorted from blood. The receptors here all came from a man aged 25 to 40 in good health.

The sample holds one count of this clone. The chain couples TRBV6-1 to TRBJ1-1, with D tentatively TRBD1 (6 bases). V was shortened by 3 bases and J by 0 bases, with 17 bases between the two germline ends. The CDR3 covers 17 residues. Germline V gives CDR1 MNHNS, CDR2 SASEGT. CDR3 sequence reads: CASSDGTFGPLNTEAFF. The CDR3 DNA reads TGTGCCAGCAGTGACGGGACATTCGGCCCATTGAACACTGAAGCTTTCTTT.

This CDR3 reads CASSGLAAYNEQFF. CDR3 coding DNA: TGTGCCAGCAGTGGACTAGCGGCTTACAATGAGCAGTTCTTC. The V and J genes are TRBV6-5 and TRBJ2-1; 10 bases match TRBD2. Germline values: CDR1 MNHEY, CDR2 SVGAGI. This CDR3 has 14 amino acids. V trimming: 5 bases; J trimming: 4 bases; junction bases outside the gene matches: 2.

The chain couples TRBV15 to TRBJ1-2; weak D call: TRBD1 (5 bases). The V end lost 0 bases, the J end lost 1 base, and 9 bases lay between the germline ends. From germline, CDR1 is LNHNV and CDR2 YYDKDF (reference sequence). CDR3 length: 15 residues. CDR3 region: CATSRERDLNYGYTF. CDR3 coding DNA: TGTGCCACCAGCAGAGAGCGGGACCTTAACTATGGCTACACCTTC.

This clone was seen just once. The V gene is TRBV6-5, the J gene TRBJ2-7; the D gene is possibly TRBD1 (6 bases). Trimming took off 10 bases at V and 2 bases at J, with 18 bases between the two ends. CDR1 is MNHEY and CDR2 is SVGAGI in the germline V gene. This CDR3 is built from 14 residues. The CDR3 DNA follows: TGTGCCACAAGACAGACAGGAGTGACCTACGAGCAGTACTTC. The encoded protein is CATRQTGVTYEQYF.

The chain links TRBV7-8 to TRBJ2-5; possibly TRBD2 for D (6 bases). The CDR3 is 17 amino acids. Germline CDR1 SGHVS, CDR2 FQNEAQ. V lost 6 bases, J lost 0 bases, and 20 bases lay in between. CDR3 nucleotide sequence: TGTGCCAGCAGTTTACACATGGCCGGGGACTACCAAGAGACCCAGTACTTC. Protein sequence: CASSLHMAGDYQETQYF.

V and J are TRBV28 and TRBJ2-1; perhaps D is TRBD1 or TRBD2 (6 bases each). The CDR3 has 19 amino acids. Trimming cost V 4 bases and J 3 bases, with 25 bases left between them. CDR1 and CDR2 (germline): MDHEN, SYDVKM. DNA for the CDR3: TGTGCCAGCAGTTCACAGGATATGGGGGGCGTCTACTACTACAATGAGCAGTTCTTC. As protein: CASSSQDMGGVYYYNEQFF.

With respect to this clone: Other DNA sequences of this sample code for an identical CDR3. The rearrangement links TRBV27 to TRBJ2-7; 9 positions agree with TRBD2. The CDR3 is 14 residues long. Losses at the gene ends were 2 bases for V and 2 bases for J; bases not matched to a gene: 1. Germline loops: CDR1 MNHEY, CDR2 SMNVEV (reference sequence). The CDR3 protein is CASSLAGGPYEQYF. The DNA of the CDR3 is TGTGCCAGCAGTTTAGCGGGAGGGCCCTACGAGCAGTACTTC.

In the case of this clone: The sample has other DNA sequences that encode this CDR3 too. The chain recombines TRBV6-5 with TRBJ2-7; no definite D call. From germline, CDR1 is MNHEY and CDR2 SVGAGI. Between the trimmed V and J ends, which lost 4 bases and 0 bases, there was a span of 4 bases. The CDR3 has 12 amino acids. CDR3 coding DNA: TGTGCCAGCAGTTCCAGCTCCTACGAGCAGTACTTC. Its protein is CASSSSSYEQYF.

The chain is built from TRBV7-2 and TRBJ2-1, with D unclear. Trimming removed 1 base from V and 0 bases from J, with 13 bases in between. Germline CDR1 and CDR2: SGHTA and FQGNSA. CDR3 size: 17 residues. Here the CDR3 reads CASSLGSGSNSYNEQFF. CDR3 bases: TGTGCCAGCAGCTTAGGGTCTGGGTCGAACTCCTACAATGAGCAGTTCTTC.

V is TRBV30 and J is TRBJ2-7; 8 nucleotides line up with TRBD1. In germline, CDR1 is GTSNPN, CDR2 SVGIG (reference sequence). The CDR3 contains 14 residues. Trimming cost V 0 bases and J 2 bases; bases outside gene matches: 3. CDR3: CAWSVGQATYEQYF. The CDR3 DNA reads TGTGCCTGGAGTGTGGGACAGGCCACCTACGAGCAGTACTTC.

The rearrangement joins TRBV27 to TRBJ2-5; 7 positions agree with TRBD2. V was clipped by 3 bases and J by 5 bases; unmatched bases: 6. The CDR3 contains 14 residues. Per germline, CDR1 MNHEY and CDR2 SMNVEV (reference sequence). CDR3 sequence (DNA): TGTGCCAGCAGTTTGAGGGGAGGGATGGAGACCCAGTACTTC. It specifies CASSLRGGMETQYF.

The chain has TRBV27 and TRBJ2-7; 7 bases agree with TRBD1. This CDR3 region has 16 residues. Trimming removed 5 bases from V and 2 bases from J; junction bases left unmatched: 12. The germline CDR1 and CDR2 sequences are MNHEY and SMNVEV (reference sequence). The CDR3 DNA is TGTGCCAGCAGTCCCTCGTCCGGGACAGTGACCTACGAGCAGTACTTC. Its protein is CASSPSSGTVTYEQYF.

The chain links TRBV6-6 to TRBJ1-1; D uncertain. The ends were cut back, 5 bases at V and 4 bases at J, with 5 bases in the middle. This CDR3 has 11 amino acids. Germline values: CDR1 MNHNY, CDR2 SVGAGI (reference sequence). The CDR3 DNA is TGTGCCAGCAGTCTCTTCACTGAAGCTTTCTTT. This sequence encodes CASSLFTEAFF.

CDR3 residues: CASRPKGEAFF. CDR3 bases: TGTGCCAGCAGGCCCAAGGGAGAAGCTTTCTTT. The chain joins TRBV11-2 to TRBJ1-1, with D hard to call. The CDR3 consists of 11 residues. With 6 bases removed from V and 8 bases from J, the gap between germline ends came to 10 bases. Per the germline V gene, CDR1 is SGHAT and CDR2 is FQNNGV.

This chain connects TRBV5-1 to TRBJ1-1; 9 bases map to TRBD1. Germline CDR1 and CDR2: SGHRS and YFSETQ. This CDR3 is built from 20 residues. V gave up 0 bases and J gave up 0 bases; unmatched junction bases: 15. The CDR3, as DNA: TGCGCCAGCAGCTTGGCGTCGGCGGGGACAGGGAGGGGTATGAACACTGAAGCTTTCTTT. Translation: CASSLASAGTGRGMNTEAFF.